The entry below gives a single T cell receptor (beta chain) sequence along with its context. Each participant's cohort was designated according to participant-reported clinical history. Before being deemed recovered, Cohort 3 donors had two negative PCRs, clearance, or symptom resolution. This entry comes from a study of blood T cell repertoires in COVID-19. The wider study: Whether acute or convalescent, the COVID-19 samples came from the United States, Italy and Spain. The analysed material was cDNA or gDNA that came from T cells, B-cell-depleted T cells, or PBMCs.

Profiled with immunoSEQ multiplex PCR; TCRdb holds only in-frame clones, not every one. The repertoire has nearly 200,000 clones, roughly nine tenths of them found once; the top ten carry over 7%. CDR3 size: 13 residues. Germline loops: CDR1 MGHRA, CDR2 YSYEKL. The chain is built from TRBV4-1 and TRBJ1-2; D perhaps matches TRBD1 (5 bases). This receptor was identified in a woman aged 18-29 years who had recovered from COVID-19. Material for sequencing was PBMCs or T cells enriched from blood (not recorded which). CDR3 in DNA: TGCGCGACCAGGGACGGGGGTGACTATGGCTACACCTTC. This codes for CATRDGGDYGYTF.